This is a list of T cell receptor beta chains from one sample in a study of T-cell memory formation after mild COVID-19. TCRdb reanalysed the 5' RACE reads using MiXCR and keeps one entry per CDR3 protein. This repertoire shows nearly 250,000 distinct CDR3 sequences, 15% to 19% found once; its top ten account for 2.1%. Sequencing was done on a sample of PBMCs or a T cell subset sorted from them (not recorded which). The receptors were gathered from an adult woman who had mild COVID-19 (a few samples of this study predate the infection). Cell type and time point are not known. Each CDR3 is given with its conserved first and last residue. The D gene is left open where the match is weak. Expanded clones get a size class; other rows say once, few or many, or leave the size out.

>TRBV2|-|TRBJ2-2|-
CASSAGDKNTGELFF
TGTGCCAGCAGTGCAGGGGACAAGAACACCGGGGAGCTGTTTTTT
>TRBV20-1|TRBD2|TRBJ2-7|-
CSASVGLAGYEQYF
TGCAGTGCTAGCGTCGGACTAGCGGGATACGAGCAGTACTTC
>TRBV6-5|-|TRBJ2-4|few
CASSRRGIDPGDIQYF
TGTGCCAGCAGTCGACGGGGGATAGACCCTGGGGACATTCAGTACTTC
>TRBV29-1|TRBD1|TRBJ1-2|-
CIANRGLGYTF
TGCATCGCTAACAGGGGGTTGGGCTACACCTTC
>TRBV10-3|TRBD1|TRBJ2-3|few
CAISATGVDTQYF
TGTGCCATCAGTGCGACAGGGGTGGATACGCAGTATTTT
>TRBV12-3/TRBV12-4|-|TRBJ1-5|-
CASSLTVSNQPQHF
TGTGCCAGCAGTTTAACAGTTAGCAATCAGCCCCAGCATTTT
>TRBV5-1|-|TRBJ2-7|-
CASSLAKITAQTYEQYF
TGCGCCAGCAGCTTGGCAAAGATAACGGCTCAGACCTACGAGCAGTACTTC
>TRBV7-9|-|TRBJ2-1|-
CASSPPGLAHEQFF
TGTGCCAGCAGCCCTCCGGGACTCGCGCACGAGCAGTTCTTC
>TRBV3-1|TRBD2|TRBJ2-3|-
CASSPTGGGADTQYF
TGTGCCAGCAGCCCCACGGGGGGAGGTGCAGATACGCAGTATTTT
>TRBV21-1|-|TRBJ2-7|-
CASSKVQGVRYEQYF
TGTGCCAGCAGCAAAGTCCAGGGAGTTCGCTACGAGCAGTACTTC
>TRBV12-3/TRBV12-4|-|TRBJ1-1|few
CASSFGVAEAFF
TGTGCCAGCAGTTTTGGGGTGGCTGAAGCTTTCTTT
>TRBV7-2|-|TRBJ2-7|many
CASSFDERYEQYF
TGTGCCAGCAGCTTTGATGAGCGCTACGAGCAGTACTTC
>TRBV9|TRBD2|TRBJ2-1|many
CASSPIGTSGGVQFF
TGTGCCAGCAGCCCAATCGGGACTAGCGGGGGGGTGCAGTTCTTC
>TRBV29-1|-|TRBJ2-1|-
CSVPSYGGNEQFF
TGCAGCGTTCCAAGTTATGGGGGCAATGAGCAGTTCTTC
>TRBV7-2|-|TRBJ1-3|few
CASSLATGAGNTIYF
TGTGCCAGCAGCTTAGCGACAGGAGCGGGAAACACCATATATTTT
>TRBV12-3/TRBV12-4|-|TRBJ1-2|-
CASKVASTGPKDYTF
TGTGCCAGCAAAGTTGCGTCGACAGGCCCAAAGGACTACACCTTC
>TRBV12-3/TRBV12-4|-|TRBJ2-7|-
CASSPVGGEQYF
TGTGCCAGCAGCCCGGTCGGGGGCGAGCAGTACTTC
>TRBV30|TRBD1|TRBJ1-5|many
CAWSVSGGKPQHF
TGTGCCTGGAGTGTATCAGGGGGCAAGCCCCAGCATTTT
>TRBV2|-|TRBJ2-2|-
CASSSTGELFF
TGTGCCAGCAGCTCCACCGGGGAGCTGTTTTTT
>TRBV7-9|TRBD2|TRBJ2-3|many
CASGLAGPSTDTQYF
TGTGCCAGCGGTCTAGCGGGGCCCAGCACAGATACGCAGTATTTT
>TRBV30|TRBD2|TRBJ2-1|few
CAWSVQSGSRSEQFF
TGTGCCTGGAGTGTACAGAGCGGGAGTAGGAGTGAGCAGTTCTTC
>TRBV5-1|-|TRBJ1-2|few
CASSPGTSYYGYTF
TGCGCCAGCAGCCCCGGGACGTCATACTATGGCTACACCTTC
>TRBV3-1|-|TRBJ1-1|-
CASSQVSKDPAFF
TGTGCCAGCAGCCAAGTCTCTAAGGACCCGGCTTTCTTT
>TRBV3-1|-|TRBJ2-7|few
CASSRDLAYEQYF
TGTGCCAGCAGCCGGGACTTAGCCTACGAGCAGTACTTC
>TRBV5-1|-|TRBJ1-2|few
CASSLAEGNYGYTF
TGCGCCAGCAGCTTGGCTGAGGGGAACTATGGCTACACCTTC
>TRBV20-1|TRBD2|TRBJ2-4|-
CSVRVLAGGGKNIQYF
TGCAGCGTTAGGGTACTAGCGGGAGGGGGTAAAAACATTCAGTACTTC
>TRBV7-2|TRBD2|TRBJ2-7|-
CASSFSGGNTYEQYF
TGTGCCAGCAGCTTTTCGGGAGGAAATACCTACGAGCAGTACTTC
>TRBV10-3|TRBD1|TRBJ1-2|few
CAISGTGNYGYTF
TGTGCCATCAGTGGGACAGGGAACTATGGCTACACCTTC
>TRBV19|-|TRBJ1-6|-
CASRVGTGGSPLHF
TGTGCCAGTAGGGTCGGGACGGGCGGCTCACCCCTCCACTTT
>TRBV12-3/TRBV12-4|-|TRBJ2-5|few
CASSRSRAGTRGETQYF
TGTGCCAGCAGCCGTAGCCGGGCCGGGACTCGAGGGGAGACCCAGTACTTC
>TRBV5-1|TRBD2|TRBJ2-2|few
CASSATAGDVTGELFF
TGCGCCAGCAGCGCCACCGCGGGGGATGTCACCGGGGAGCTGTTTTTT
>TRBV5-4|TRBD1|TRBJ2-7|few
CASSPGQEYEQYF
TGTGCCAGCAGCCCCGGACAGGAATACGAGCAGTACTTC
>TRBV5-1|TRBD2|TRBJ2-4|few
CASSDGLAGGPAKNIQYF
TGCGCCAGCAGCGACGGACTAGCGGGGGGCCCGGCCAAAAACATTCAGTACTTC
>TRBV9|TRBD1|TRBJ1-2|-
CASSVSPSTGTYGYTF
TGTGCCAGCAGCGTTAGTCCGTCGACAGGGACCTATGGCTACACCTTC
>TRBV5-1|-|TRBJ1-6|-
CASSLTGSSSYNSPLHF
TGCGCCAGCAGCTTGACAGGGTCGAGCTCCTATAATTCACCCCTCCACTTT
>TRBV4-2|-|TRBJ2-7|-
CASSQERRHYEQYF
TGTGCCAGCAGCCAAGAGAGACGGCACTACGAGCAGTACTTC
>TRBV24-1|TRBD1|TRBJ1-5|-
CATSGTGQGRINQPQHF
TGTGCCACCAGTGGGACGGGACAGGGGAGGATCAATCAGCCCCAGCATTTT
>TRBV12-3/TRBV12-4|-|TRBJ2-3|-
CASSLSLAPSTDTQYF
TGTGCCAGCAGTTTAAGTCTAGCGCCGAGCACAGATACGCAGTATTTT
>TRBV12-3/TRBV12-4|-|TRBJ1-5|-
CASSLGGPNNQPQHF
TGTGCCAGCAGTTTAGGGGGACCGAACAATCAGCCCCAGCATTTT
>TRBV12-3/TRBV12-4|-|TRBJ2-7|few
CASSLGGVGDFASEEQYF
TGTGCCAGCAGTTTAGGGGGAGTTGGGGACTTCGCATCGGAAGAGCAGTACTTC
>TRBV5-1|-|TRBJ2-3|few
CASSLGRLQTDTQYF
TGCGCCAGCAGCCTTGGACGGTTACAGACAGATACGCAGTATTTT
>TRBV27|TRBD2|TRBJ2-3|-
CASTSIAGGPGNTQYF
TGTGCCAGCACGTCGATAGCGGGAGGGCCTGGGAATACGCAGTATTTT
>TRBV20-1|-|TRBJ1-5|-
CSASQGNSNQPQHF
TGCAGTGCTTCGCAGGGGAATAGCAATCAGCCCCAGCATTTT
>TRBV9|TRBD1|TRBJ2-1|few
CASSKTGVGTYNEQFF
TGTGCCAGCAGCAAAACAGGGGTCGGCACCTACAATGAGCAGTTCTTC
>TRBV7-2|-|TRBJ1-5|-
CASSPQANQPQHF
TGTGCCAGCAGCCCCCAGGCTAATCAGCCCCAGCATTTT
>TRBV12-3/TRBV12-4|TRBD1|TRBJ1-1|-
CASSPGQGWNTEAFF
TGTGCCAGCAGTCCCGGACAGGGGTGGAACACTGAAGCTTTCTTT
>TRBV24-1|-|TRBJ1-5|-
CATSEQGNQPQHF
TGTGCCACCAGTGAGCAGGGCAATCAGCCCCAGCATTTT
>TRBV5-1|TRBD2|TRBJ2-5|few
CASSLALSSGGAAETQYF
TGCGCCAGCAGCTTGGCCTTGAGTAGCGGGGGGGCCGCAGAGACCCAGTACTTC
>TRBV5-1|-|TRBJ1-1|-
CASSLQTVAEAFF
TGCGCCAGCAGCCTGCAGACGGTAGCTGAAGCTTTCTTT
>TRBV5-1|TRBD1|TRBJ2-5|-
CASSLTGGETQYF
TGCGCCAGCAGTCTCACAGGGGGAGAGACCCAGTACTTC
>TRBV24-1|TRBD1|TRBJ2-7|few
CATSESGTEVYEQYF
TGTGCCACCAGTGAATCCGGGACAGAGGTCTACGAGCAGTACTTC
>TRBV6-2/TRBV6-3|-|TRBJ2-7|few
CASLDAGTSYYEQYF
TGTGCCAGCCTTGACGCCGGGACATCATACTACGAGCAGTACTTC
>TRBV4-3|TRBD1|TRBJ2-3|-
CASSLGQGALDTQYF
TGCGCCAGCAGCCTAGGACAGGGGGCATTGGATACGCAGTATTTT
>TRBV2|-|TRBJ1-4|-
CASSPALGTLEKLFF
TGTGCCAGCAGTCCCGCTCTAGGGACCCTCGAAAAACTGTTTTTT
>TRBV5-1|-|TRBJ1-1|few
CASSWAQGKGGTEAFF
TGCGCCAGCAGCTGGGCCCAGGGTAAGGGTGGCACTGAAGCTTTCTTT
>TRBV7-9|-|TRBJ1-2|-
CASSSSSGRRRDYGYTF
TGTGCCAGCAGCTCTTCATCTGGCAGGAGAAGAGACTATGGCTACACCTTC
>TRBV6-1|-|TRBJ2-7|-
CASRIFDSWDEQYF
TGTGCCAGCAGGATCTTTGACAGTTGGGACGAGCAGTACTTC